The 17 T cell receptor beta chains presented below share a single source sample, sequenced in a study of control samples from healthy donors and cancer patients. Profiled with immunoSEQ multiplex PCR; TCRdb holds only in-frame clones, not every one. The table has about 120,000 clones, roughly 88% seen once; the top ten hold less than 3.5%. The specimen was blood. These receptor sequences come from a man aged 35 to 55 in good health.

This clone was observed a handful of times. The V and J genes are TRBV7-8 and TRBJ1-1, with unresolved D. The CDR3 totals 12 residues. Per germline, CDR1 SGHVS and CDR2 FQNEAQ. The germline V and J ends were trimmed by 8 bases and 0 bases, with 7 bases remaining between them. CDR3 amino acids: CASAGMNTEAFF. DNA for the CDR3: TGTGCCAGCGCGGGTATGAACACTGAAGCTTTCTTT.

The chain employs TRBV5-8 and TRBJ1-1; 8 nucleotides agree with TRBD1. Germline CDR1 reads SGHTS; CDR2 reads YDEGEE. The junction had 2 bases not matched to a gene; V was cut back by 3 bases and J by 1 base. CDR3 length equals 14 residues. The CDR3 region has the DNA TGTGCCAGCAGCTACGGGACAGGGAACACTGAAGCTTTCTTT. This sequence encodes CASSYGTGNTEAFF.

Written as DNA, the CDR3 is TGTGCCAGCAGCCAAGGACAGGGTAGTCAGCCCCAGCATTTT. It translates to CASSQGQGSQPQHF. The V gene is TRBV3-1 (or the pseudogene TRBV3-2), the J gene TRBJ1-5; 7 nucleotides agree with TRBD1. V was pared by 1 base and J by 6 bases, with 3 bases of the junction left unmatched. The CDR3 spans 14 residues. Germline V CDR1 and CDR2: LGHDT, YNNKEL (reference sequence).

With respect to this clone: The junction shows a germline mismatch at one end, possibly a read error. This chain joins TRBV2 and TRBJ2-7; 8 bases map to TRBD2. CDR3 length: 15 amino acids. Germline-derived CDR1 and CDR2 are SNHLY and FYNNEI. The CDR3 sequence: CASTLTSRRGAEEYF. CDR3 sequence (DNA): TGTGCCAGCACCCTTACCAGTAGGCGGGGGGCCGAGGAGTACTTC.

The chain carries TRBV6-4 and TRBJ2-7; 9 positions match TRBD1. CDR3 length equals 17 residues. Germline CDR1 is MRHNA and CDR2 is SNTAGT. V gave up 5 bases and J gave up 1 base; unmatched junction bases: 12. The chain's CDR3 is CASSLLPTGGNSYEQYF. The CDR3 DNA is TGTGCCAGCAGTCTCCTCCCGACAGGGGGTAATTCCTACGAGCAGTACTTC.

The chain uses TRBV5-1 and TRBJ2-7; 9 bases map to TRBD1. Germline-derived CDR1 and CDR2 are SGHRS and YFSETQ. The ends lost 1 base at V and 5 bases at J; junction bases unmatched: 7. The CDR3 covers 15 residues. CDR3 loop: CASSLPGTGHHEQYF. CDR3 DNA: TGCGCCAGCAGCTTGCCCGGGACAGGGCACCACGAGCAGTACTTC.

The rearrangement joins TRBV2 to TRBJ1-6; TRBD1 might be the D (5 bases). Germline loops: CDR1 SNHLY, CDR2 FYNNEI. CDR3 size: 16 residues. The ends were cut back, 7 bases at V and 5 bases at J, with 18 bases in the middle. The CDR3 bases are TGTGCCAGCACCTCAAGACAGAACTCAAATAATTCACCCCTCCACTTT. Residues: CASTSRQNSNNSPLHF. Looking up the rest from reference TRBV2 and TRBJ1-6 gives the full variable domain: EPEVTQTPSHQVTQMGQEVILRCVPISNHLYFYWYRQILGQKVEFLVSFYNNEISEKSEIFDDQFSVERPDGSNFTLKIRSTKLEDSAMYFCASTSRQNSNNSPLHFGNGTRLTVT.

The V call is TRBV7-2, the J call TRBJ2-4, with 8 bases lining up with TRBD2. V lost 1 base, J lost 6 bases, and 8 bases stayed unmatched. The V gene's germline CDR1 is SGHTA and CDR2 FQGNSA. CDR3 length equals 16 residues. This CDR3 is CASSLGRGGQGNIQYF. The CDR3 coding sequence is TGTGCCAGCAGCTTAGGACGGGGGGGCCAGGGAAACATTCAGTACTTC.

This CDR3 is CASSFGRRTNYGYTF. CDR3 DNA sequence: TGTGCCAGCAGCTTCGGACGGAGAACTAACTATGGCTACACCTTC. This chain joins TRBV11-3 and TRBJ1-2; D call uncertain. There are 15 residues in the CDR3. V lost 3 bases and J lost 0, with 11 bases in between. Germline V lookup: CDR1 SGHNT, CDR2 YENEEA.

The rearrangement uses TRBV10-2 and TRBJ2-2; D ambiguous. The CDR3 length is 14 residues. CDR1 is WSHSY and CDR2 is SAAADI in the germline V gene. The V gene lost 0 bases and the J gene lost 8 bases, with 10 bases spanning the gap. This CDR3 is CASSESWGSGELFF. CDR3 coding DNA: TGCGCCAGCAGTGAGTCTTGGGGTTCAGGGGAGCTGTTTTTT.

This clone was seen a single time. This chain joins TRBV19 and TRBJ1-2; 8 bases map to TRBD1. The CDR3 is made up of 14 amino acids. The germline V gene encodes CDR1 LNHDA and CDR2 SQIVND (reference sequence). Trimming took 8 bases from V and 3 from J; bases not matched to a gene: 8. The CDR3 loop reads CASSILTGDYGYTF. CDR3 DNA sequence: TGTGCCAGTTCCATCTTGACAGGGGACTATGGCTACACCTTC.

This chain links TRBV3-1 (or the pseudogene TRBV3-2) with TRBJ1-2; perhaps TRBD1 as D (5 bases). In germline, CDR1 is LGHDT, CDR2 YNNKEL (reference sequence). The V and J ends lost 1 base and 6 bases respectively, with 12 bases between them. This CDR3 is built from 14 residues. The CDR3 protein is CASSQGTPGHGYTF. The CDR3 DNA sequence: TGTGCCAGCAGCCAAGGGACACCGGGCCATGGCTACACCTTC.

This clone showed up just once. This sequence joins TRBV2 and TRBJ2-1; TRBD2 aligns across 8 bases. V shed 7 bases, J shed 8 bases, and the junction held 7 bases outside the gene matches. Germline V CDR1 and CDR2: SNHLY, FYNNEI. The CDR3 covers 13 residues. The chain's CDR3 is CASILTSVYEQFF. CDR3 DNA: TGTGCCAGCATCCTGACTAGCGTTTATGAGCAGTTCTTC.

The gene calls are TRBV20-1 and TRBJ2-3; TRBD2 agrees at 9 bases. The length of the CDR3 is 17 residues. With 3 bases clipped from V and 2 bases from J, the junction kept 12 bases outside the gene matches. Germline V gives CDR1 DFQATT, CDR2 SNEGSKA (reference sequence). CDR3 region: CSASFIGGGDSTDTQYF. CDR3 DNA: TGCAGTGCTAGTTTCATCGGCGGGGGGGACTCCACAGATACGCAGTATTTT.

The chain has TRBV6-5 and TRBJ2-1, with D perhaps TRBD1 (5 bases). Germline V CDR1 and CDR2: MNHEY, SVGAGI. V lost 4 bases and J 3 bases, leaving 10 bases between the germline ends. The CDR3 is 14 residues long. CDR3 in DNA: TGTGCCAGCAGTTGGCAGGGAATCTACAATGAGCAGTTCTTC. Encoded protein: CASSWQGIYNEQFF.

This sequence joins TRBV28 and TRBJ2-7; D not resolved. This CDR3 is 11 amino acids long. CDR1 and CDR2 (germline): MDHEN, SYDVKM. Trimming took off 6 bases at V and 2 bases at J, with 5 bases between the two ends. The CDR3 loop is CASSRTYEQYF. The CDR3 DNA follows: TGTGCCAGCAGCAGGACCTACGAGCAGTACTTC.

The chain joins TRBV3-1 (or the pseudogene TRBV3-2) to TRBJ1-2, with D hard to call. V lost 0 bases to trimming and J lost 2 bases, with 10 bases between them. In germline, CDR1 is LGHDT, CDR2 YNNKEL (reference sequence). There are 15 residues in the CDR3. CDR3 nucleotide sequence: TGTGCCAGCAGCCAAGATCTGTCACTAAACTATGGCTACACCTTC. It yields the protein CASSQDLSLNYGYTF.